This T cell receptor beta chain was sequenced for a study of monozygotic twins with inflammatory bowel disease. Findings and caveats of the study: The analysis failed to separate different T cell subtypes.

The authors made each sample's cDNA in eight separate reactions. Researchers put TCRalpha and TCRbeta cDNA through two nested PCRs lasting 16 and 9 cycles. TCRdb reanalyzed the 5' RACE reads, giving one entry per CDR3 protein sequence and no DNA. Seen in this sample are over 150,000 distinct CDR3 sequences; the ten most common clones hold 2.4%. A remark on this clonotype: Its antigen is not known.

Whole blood served as the source of total RNA, and no T cell sorting took place. Germline values: CDR1 MDHEN, CDR2 SYDVKM. The CDR3 is 14 amino acids. The origin of this receptor is a human donor with ulcerative colitis or Crohn's disease, or a healthy co-twin of an affected twin (not recorded which). The chain couples TRBV28 to TRBJ1-2; with no DNA, the TCRdb D assignment of TRBD1 cannot be verified. Sequenced input: blood. The CDR3 is CASTLGTGNYGYTF.